This paragraph covers one T cell receptor (beta chain) sequence. This specimen belongs to a study of blood T cell repertoires in COVID-19. Study in general: Nucleic acid was either cDNA or gDNA, and it came from T cells, B-cell-depleted T cells, or PBMCs.

As originally analysed: Estimated nucleated cell counts came from reference gene primer amplification. Here immunoSEQ multiplex PCR was the method, and the copy in TCRdb shows in-frame clones only, minus some. V, J and clone size were drawn from that table, and D and trimming were deduced from the DNA. The repertoire holds about 220,000 clones, with roughly 85% as singletons. Germline V gene sequence: CDR1 LGHDT, CDR2 YNNKEL (reference sequence). Trimming took 1 base from V and 0 from J, leaving 28 bases between them. The CDR3 has 22 residues. The rearrangement uses TRBV3-1 (or the pseudogene TRBV3-2) and TRBJ2-4; D might be TRBD2 (5 bases). Sequenced: peripheral blood. The sequence derives from a woman in her sixties or seventies with COVID-19, enrolled during active disease. CDR3 sequence reads: CASSQAHHMQGGRDIAKNIQYF. The CDR3 DNA sequence: TGTGCCAGCAGCCAAGCGCATCACATGCAAGGTGGTCGGGATATAGCCAAAAACATTCAGTACTTC.